These 13 T cell receptor beta chains share one sample of origin, sequenced in a study of T-cell reconstitution after alpha-beta-depleted transplantation in children. For TCRbeta, the library was prepared with unique molecular identifiers. One entry per CDR3 protein results from TCRdb running MiXCR on the PCR reads. Of roughly 200,000 distinct CDR3 sequences detected, 5.5% to 7% appear once; the ten largest clones hold 4.5% to 6.5%. The input for sequencing was PBMCs, taken before TCRalphabeta/CD19-depleted stem cell transplant. The receptors were sampled from a boy aged 2 to 9 with acute lymphoblastic leukemia, due to receive a stem cell transplant.

This clonotype was seen only a few times. V usage is TRBV20-1 and J usage is TRBJ2-6, with unresolved D. The germline gives CDR1 DFQATT, CDR2 SNEGSKA (reference sequence). CDR3 length: 19 amino acids. V shed 1 base and J shed 0 bases, with 19 bases lying between them. DNA of the CDR3: TGCAGTGCTAGAGCCGGTGTCGCAGGCTACGGCTCTGGGGCCAACGTCCTGACTTTC. It translates to CSARAGVAGYGSGANVLTF.

This clonotype was found many times. The CDR3 loop is CASSVGQYNSPLHF. For the CDR3, the DNA is TGTGCCAGCAGCGTGGGACAGTATAATTCACCCCTCCACTTT. The chain uses TRBV9 and TRBJ1-6, with 7 bases aligning to TRBD1. The CDR3 length is 14 residues. Germline CDR1 reads SGDLS; CDR2 reads YYNGEE. V was pared by 2 bases and J by 4 bases, with 0 bases of the junction left unmatched.

The genes are TRBV7-2 and TRBJ1-4; TRBD1 matches at 11 bases. This CDR3 region has 16 residues. Losses at the gene ends were 7 bases for V and 7 bases for J; bases not matched to a gene: 11. CDR1 and CDR2 from the germline V gene are SGHTA and FQGNSA. In DNA form, the CDR3 reads TGTGCCAGCACCTCGATGGGGGGGACAGGGGGTGAAAAACTGTTTTTT. Residues: CASTSMGGTGGEKLFF.

This clonotype was picked up many times. The CDR3 nucleotides read TGCAGTGCTATTCGGGCTAGCGGGGACAATGAGCAGTTCTTC. Residues: CSAIRASGDNEQFF. V usage is TRBV20-1 and J usage is TRBJ2-1; 9 bases fit TRBD2. The CDR3 extends over 14 amino acids. V dropped 4 bases and J dropped 5; count of bases not matched to a gene: 6. Germline lookup yields CDR1 DFQATT and CDR2 SNEGSKA (reference sequence).

This clonotype has ten or more counts. The chain combines TRBV6-6 with TRBJ2-1; D is unresolved. The V end was cut by 6 bases, the J end by 5 bases, with 2 bases between. In germline, CDR1 is MNHNY, CDR2 SVGAGI (reference sequence). The CDR3 spans 10 residues. The CDR3 region is CASSNNEQFF. CDR3 nucleotides: TGTGCCAGCAGCAACAATGAGCAGTTCTTC.

This clonotype was observed at least ten times. The chain couples TRBV10-3 to TRBJ1-5, with 7 bases matching TRBD1. The V and J ends lost 0 bases and 6 bases, in that order; junction bases with no gene match: 5. CDR1 is ENHRY and CDR2 is SYGVKD in the germline V gene. This CDR3 is built from 15 residues. The CDR3 loop reads CAISESTAGGQPQHF. In nucleotides, the CDR3 is TGTGCCATCAGTGAGTCGACGGCAGGGGGTCAGCCCCAGCATTTT.

This clonotype appeared many times. This chain links TRBV6-2 or TRBV6-3 with TRBJ2-7; possible D gene TRBD1, 6 bases. The germline V gene has CDR1 MNHEY and CDR2 SVGEGT. Trimming pared 4 bases from V and 3 bases from J, leaving 13 bases between. The CDR3 runs 14 residues. The CDR3 nucleotides are TGTGCCAGCAGTTGGACAGTCGTCGACTACGAGCAGTACTTC. Its translation: CASSWTVVDYEQYF.

This clonotype was picked up many times. An end of the junction differs from the germline gene, which may be a read error. The rearrangement joins TRBV29-1 to TRBJ2-3, with D possibly TRBD2 on 5 matching bases. The CDR3 is made up of 12 amino acids. Germline-derived CDR1 and CDR2 are SQVTM and ANQGSEA. CDR3 loop: CSWKRTTYTQYF. The CDR3 nucleotides read TGCAGTTGGAAGCGGACCACATATACGCAGTATTTT.

This clonotype showed up many times. The chain joins TRBV5-6 to TRBJ1-1; no clear D. Per germline, CDR1 SGHDT and CDR2 YYEEEE. CDR3 size: 12 residues. With 4 bases removed from V and 1 base from J, the gap between germline ends came to 5 bases. The chain's CDR3 is CASSGGNTEAFF. The CDR3, as DNA: TGTGCCAGCAGCGGTGGGAACACTGAAGCTTTCTTT.

The genes are TRBV5-5 and TRBJ1-2; D perhaps matches TRBD1 (5 bases). Per the germline V gene, CDR1 is SGHKS and CDR2 is YYEKEE (reference sequence). The V gene lost 0 bases and the J gene lost 4 bases, with 10 bases spanning the gap. The CDR3 is made up of 14 amino acids. As DNA, the CDR3 is TGTGCCAGCAGCTTGGCGGGGGTGGGCTATGGCTACACCTTC. Its translation: CASSLAGVGYGYTF.

This clonotype occurred many times. The V and J genes are TRBV9 and TRBJ2-3; 12 bases map to TRBD2. The ends lost 4 bases at V and 7 bases at J; junction bases unmatched: 7. Per the germline V gene, CDR1 is SGDLS and CDR2 is YYNGEE. The CDR3 length is 15 residues. CDR3 coding DNA: TGTGCCAGCAGCCAAGGACTAGCGGGAATGAATACGCAGTATTTT. This encodes CASSQGLAGMNTQYF.

The sample holds many counts of this clonotype. This chain links TRBV7-9 with TRBJ2-6, with no clear D. The V gene's germline CDR1 is SEHNR and CDR2 FQNEAQ (reference sequence). V dropped 6 bases and J dropped 6 bases, with 9 bases sitting between them. This CDR3 is built from 13 residues. Written as DNA, the CDR3 is TGTGCCAGCAGGTCTTGGGTGGCCAACGTCCTGACTTTC. Its translation: CASRSWVANVLTF.

This clonotype was detected only a few times. This sequence joins TRBV20-1 and TRBJ2-5; 8 positions agree with TRBD1. Germline V lookup: CDR1 DFQATT, CDR2 SNEGSKA (reference sequence). After removal of 4 bases from V and 5 bases from J, the junction contained 9 bases not matched to a gene. This CDR3 has 14 amino acids. The CDR3 DNA follows: TGCAGTGCTAAGGCCAGGGGGCTTTCGGAGACCCAGTACTTC. Residues: CSAKARGLSETQYF.